The 18 T cell receptor beta chains given below trace back to one sample, sequenced in a study of T-cell memory formation after mild COVID-19. MiXCR, run by TCRdb on the 5' RACE reads, gives a single entry per CDR3 protein. Here the sample spans tens of thousands of distinct CDR3 sequences, more than 10% being singletons. The sequenced material came from PBMCs or a T cell subset sorted from them (not recorded which). These receptors came from an adult woman who had mild COVID-19 (a few samples of this study predate the infection). Cell type and time point are not known.

This sequence joins TRBV7-9 and TRBJ2-7; perhaps TRBD2 as D (6 bases). Between the trimmed V and J ends, which lost 4 bases and 4 bases, there was a span of 17 bases. The CDR3 has 15 amino acids. Germline V lookup: CDR1 SEHNR, CDR2 FQNEAQ (reference sequence). The CDR3 DNA sequence: TGTGCCAGCAGCTCACACAGTGGGGGGAAGTACGAGCAGTACTTC. It translates to CASSSHSGGKYEQYF.

The genes are TRBV10-3 and TRBJ2-7; D may be TRBD2 (6 bases). V was trimmed by 3 bases and J by 4 bases, leaving 19 bases between them. The CDR3 consists of 16 residues. Germline CDR1 and CDR2: ENHRY and SYGVKD. This CDR3 reads CAISDPTSLYLYEQYF. CDR3 DNA sequence: TGTGCCATCAGTGACCCCACTAGCCTTTACCTATACGAGCAGTACTTC.

The chain employs TRBV25-1 and TRBJ2-7, with 8 nucleotides matching TRBD1. The CDR3 is 15 residues long. In germline, CDR1 is MGHDK, CDR2 SYGVNS. With 2 bases clipped from V and 1 base from J, the junction kept 4 bases outside the gene matches. CDR3 sequence: CASSEGQGPSYEQYF. The CDR3 DNA reads TGTGCCAGCAGTGAAGGACAGGGTCCTTCCTACGAGCAGTACTTC.

This clonotype showed up just a few times. This chain connects TRBV12-3 or TRBV12-4 to TRBJ1-5; no firm D call. CDR3 length: 13 amino acids. The V gene lost 0 bases and the J gene lost 0 bases, with 0 bases spanning the gap. The CDR3 sequence: CASSLASNQPQHF. The CDR3 nucleotides read TGTGCCAGCAGTTTAGCTAGCAATCAGCCCCAGCATTTT.

The rearrangement joins TRBV4-3 to TRBJ2-7; the D gene is possibly TRBD2 (5 bases). Trimming cost V 3 bases and J 1 base, with 10 bases left between them. The CDR3 extends over 14 amino acids. Germline-derived CDR1 and CDR2 are LGHNA and YSLEER. CDR3: CASSHHTRSYEQYF. The CDR3, as DNA: TGCGCCAGCAGCCACCATACTAGGTCCTACGAGCAGTACTTC.

This clonotype has just a few counts. The chain couples TRBV7-2 to TRBJ1-5; tentative D call: TRBD1 (6 bases). CDR1 SGHTA and CDR2 FQGNSA come from the germline V gene. V lost 4 bases and J 0 bases, leaving 13 bases between the germline ends. The CDR3 covers 16 residues. The CDR3 loop reads CASSSRAGVSNQPQHF. The CDR3 nucleotides read TGTGCCAGCAGCTCTAGGGCAGGGGTTAGCAATCAGCCCCAGCATTTT. Full variable domain (rest looked up from reference TRBV7-2 and TRBJ1-5): GAGVSQSPSNKVTEKGKDVELRCDPISGHTALYWYRQSLGQGLEFLIYFQGNSAPDKSGLPSDRFSAERTGGSVSTLTIQRTQQEDSAVYLCASSSRAGVSNQPQHFGDGTRLSIL.

This chain joins TRBV7-9 and TRBJ2-1; D ambiguous. The CDR3 consists of 13 residues. Germline values: CDR1 SEHNR, CDR2 FQNEAQ (reference sequence). V was cut by 8 bases and J by 3 bases, with 11 bases left in between. The CDR3 loop is CASPLGLYNEQFF. The CDR3 DNA reads as TGTGCCAGCCCCTTGGGCCTCTACAATGAGCAGTTCTTC. Full variable domain (outside the CDR3, taken from reference TRBV7-9 and TRBJ2-1): DTGVSQNPRHKITKRGQNVTFRCDPISEHNRLYWYRQTLGQGPEFLTYFQNEAQLEKSRLLSDRFSAERPKGSFSTLEIQRTEQGDSAMYLCASPLGLYNEQFFGPGTRLTVL.

This chain joins TRBV2 and TRBJ2-1, with D possibly matching TRBD2 (5 bases). Germline V gene data show CDR1 as SNHLY and CDR2 as FYNNEI. The CDR3 sequence is 14 residues long. V was shortened by 6 bases and J by 9 bases, with 18 bases between the two germline ends. CDR3 sequence: CASRTRTGPSEQFF. The CDR3 nucleotides are TGTGCCAGCAGAACTCGGACTGGCCCAAGTGAGCAGTTCTTC.

This clonotype has ten or more counts. The gene calls are TRBV6-5 and TRBJ2-2; no reliable D call. Germline V gene lookup returns CDR1 MNHEY and CDR2 SVGAGI. The V and J ends lost 0 bases and 7 bases respectively, with 12 bases between them. The CDR3 is 15 amino acids. Written as DNA, the CDR3 is TGTGCCAGCAGTTACTCGATGTTGGGCGGCGGGGAGCTGTTTTTT. Translation: CASSYSMLGGGELFF.

J is TRBJ2-1 and V is TRBV20-1; a possible D gene is TRBD1 (5 bases). The CDR3 covers 16 residues. From germline, CDR1 is DFQATT and CDR2 SNEGSKA (reference sequence). Trimming took 0 bases from V and 0 from J, leaving 12 bases between them. The CDR3 spells CSAREGPRASYNEQFF. CDR3 DNA: TGCAGTGCTAGAGAAGGCCCCAGGGCCTCCTACAATGAGCAGTTCTTC.

This clonotype turned up a few times. The rearrangement links TRBV29-1 to TRBJ2-7; perhaps D is TRBD1 or TRBD2 (6 bases each). Germline V CDR1 and CDR2: SQVTM, ANQGSEA. Deletions cut 4 bases from V and 3 bases from J, with 13 bases between. This CDR3 is built from 13 residues. CDR3 nucleotide sequence: TGCAGCGTTGGGGAGGCAGGGGACTACGAGCAGTACTTC. Residues: CSVGEAGDYEQYF.

This clonotype occurred a few times. The chain uses TRBV7-9 and TRBJ2-1; D is ambiguous. CDR3 size: 15 residues. The V gene lost 5 bases and the J gene lost 4 bases, with 15 bases spanning the gap. From germline, CDR1 is SEHNR and CDR2 FQNEAQ (reference sequence). DNA for the CDR3: TGTGCCAGCAGCCACGGAAGGGATTCTTACAATGAGCAGTTCTTC. Protein: CASSHGRDSYNEQFF.

This chain links TRBV4-1 with TRBJ1-2, with TRBD1 identical over 12 bases. CDR3 length: 17 amino acids. The V segment lost 1 base and the J segment 3 bases; nucleotides outside the gene matches: 6. CDR1 is MGHRA, CDR2 YSYEKL, per germline. CDR3 residues: CASSQGGGTGGDYGYTF. As DNA, the CDR3 is TGCGCCAGCAGCCAAGGGGGAGGGACAGGGGGCGACTATGGCTACACCTTC.

This clonotype was detected only a few times. This chain uses TRBV29-1 with TRBJ2-5, with 11 bases aligning to TRBD1. Trimming cost V 5 bases and J 4 bases; bases outside gene matches: 6. Per germline, CDR1 SQVTM and CDR2 ANQGSEA. This CDR3 has 14 residues. CDR3 protein: CSVSGQGALETQYF. The CDR3 coding sequence is TGCAGCGTTTCAGGACAGGGGGCCTTAGAGACCCAGTACTTC.

Ten or more counts support this clonotype. The chain recombines TRBV7-9 with TRBJ2-4; D is perhaps TRBD2 (6 bases). The CDR3 loop spans 15 amino acids. Germline CDR1 SEHNR, CDR2 FQNEAQ (reference sequence). V was pared by 4 bases and J by 3 bases, with 13 bases between. CDR3 bases: TGTGCCAGCAGCTCGACCGAGGGAGGCAAAAACATTCAGTACTTC. Its protein is CASSSTEGGKNIQYF. The full variable domain, in which reference TRBV7-9 and TRBJ2-4 provide the parts outside the CDR3, is DTGVSQNPRHKITKRGQNVTFRCDPISEHNRLYWYRQTLGQGPEFLTYFQNEAQLEKSRLLSDRFSAERPKGSFSTLEIQRTEQGDSAMYLCASSSTEGGKNIQYFGAGTRLSVL.

The V call is TRBV4-1, the J call TRBJ2-1; perhaps TRBD1 as D (5 bases). V was shortened by 3 bases and J by 7 bases, with 13 bases between the two germline ends. CDR3 size: 14 residues. Per the germline V gene, CDR1 is MGHRA and CDR2 is YSYEKL. CDR3 nucleotides: TGCGCCAGCAGCCACCCGACAGCCGTGAATGAGCAGTTCTTC. This sequence encodes CASSHPTAVNEQFF.

The chain uses TRBV12-3 or TRBV12-4 and TRBJ2-7; 7 nucleotides match TRBD1. The CDR3 length is 14 residues. Trimming took 5 bases from V and 6 from J; bases not matched to a gene: 10. CDR3 nucleotides: TGTGCCAGCAGTACACAGGGGCCCCTGGGCGAGCAGTACTTC. This gives the protein CASSTQGPLGEQYF.

There are a few counts of this clonotype. The CDR3 protein is CATSTREGSYNEQFF. The CDR3 nucleotides read TGTGCCACCAGTACCCGGGAGGGCTCCTACAATGAGCAGTTCTTC. V is TRBV24-1 and J is TRBJ2-1; TRBD2 matches 8 bases. The germline CDR1 and CDR2 sequences are KGHDR and SFDVKD. The trim removed 6 bases at V and 0 bases at J, leaving 3 bases unmatched. The CDR3 is 15 residues long.